Described below is a single T cell receptor beta chain sequence and its context. This clone has a single count. Its binding antigen is unknown. No much larger clone is present one base from it, and per-base qualities are unavailable. The CDR3 spans 16 residues, from the cysteine through the phenylalanine. The kept DNA is CDR3 alone, 48 bases in frame from the first base. The germline V gene (reference sequence) supplies CDR1 LGHDT and CDR2 YNNKEL. V and J lose 0 bases and 6 bases, and a span of 17 bases separates them. Each collaborating institution followed its own protocols to collect whole blood in K2EDTA tubes. For TCRbeta analysis, collaborators shipped samples in one of three forms: frozen whole blood, isolated PBMCs, or DNA extracted from either of those sample types. The data originate from a study of blood T cell repertoires in COVID-19 (dated by TCRdb to the early 2020s). Broadly, across the study: Samples from collaborators originated in the United States, Italy and Spain and spanned both the acute and convalescent phases of COVID-19. The prospective study material was composed of cDNA or gDNA derived from T cells, B-cell-depleted T cells, or PBMCs. Sample metadata almost always included a de-identified subject ID, COVID-19 status, age in years and sex. The repertoires were released in a freely available public database intended as a resource for research on the immune response to SARS-CoV-2. Where available, HLA class I and class II types were obtained from metadata supplied by the sample provider rather than from assay-based typing. Samples were obtained from the ongoing ImmuneRACE study (first 160 participants) and from over a thousand subjects provided by 6 global collaborators. The dataset comprised deeply sampled blood TCRbeta repertoires from subjects exposed to, actively infected with, or recovered from COVID-19.

On the study overall, not on this receptor specifically: The quantity of clinical and demographic metadata differed by source and by participant and was supplied without curation.

TCRbeta CDR3 regions were amplified from genomic DNA using the immunoSEQ Assay, a bias-controlled multiplex PCR. In the paper's pipeline: The number of nucleated cells in each sample was estimated by amplification of reference gene primers within the assay. Sequence reads were collapsed and filtered to measure the absolute abundance of every unique TCRbeta CDR3 rearrangement. For each sample, productive Simpson clonality was calculated as the square root of Simpson's diversity index across productive rearrangements. Imported from immuneACCESS, the table was reduced by TCRdb to in-frame sequences with V and J called. These copies leave out some clones; in studies compared against another copy, an unresolved V gene accounts for under half, and the cause of the remainder is not known. Clone size and the V and J calls come from that table; the DNA yielded D and trimming. The sample table lists more than 150,000 clones, around 80% of them with a count of one. 2.5% to 3% of the sample goes to the ten largest clones.

This receptor was taken from an elderly woman with active or convalescent COVID-19. Sequencing was carried out using peripheral blood. This sequence uses TRBV3-1 (or the pseudogene TRBV3-2) and TRBJ1-1, with a tentative D gene TRBD1 over 5 matching bases. The nucleotide sequence is TGTGCCAGCAGCCAAGATGGGCAGGGTATGAGGTCTGAAGCTTTCTTT. Translated, this is CASSQDGQGMRSEAFF.